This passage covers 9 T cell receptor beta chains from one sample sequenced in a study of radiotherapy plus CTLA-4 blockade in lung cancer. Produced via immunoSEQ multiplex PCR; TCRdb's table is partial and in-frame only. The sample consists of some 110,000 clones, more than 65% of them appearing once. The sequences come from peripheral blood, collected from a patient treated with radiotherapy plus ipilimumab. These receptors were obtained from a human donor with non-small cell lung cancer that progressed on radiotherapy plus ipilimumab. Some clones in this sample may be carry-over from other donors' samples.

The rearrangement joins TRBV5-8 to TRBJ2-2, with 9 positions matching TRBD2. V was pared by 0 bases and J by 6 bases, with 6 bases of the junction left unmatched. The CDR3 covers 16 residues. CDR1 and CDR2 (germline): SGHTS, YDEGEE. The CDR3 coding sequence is TGTGCCAGCAGCTTGGTTAGCGGGGGCCTCCCCGGGGAGCTGTTTTTT. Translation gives CASSLVSGGLPGELFF.

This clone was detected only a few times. This chain's CDR3 is CSVDLFGETQYF. CDR3 DNA sequence: TGCAGCGTTGACTTGTTCGGAGAGACCCAGTACTTC. V usage is TRBV29-1 and J usage is TRBJ2-5; D remains unclear. Germline CDR1 is SQVTM and CDR2 is ANQGSEA. The CDR3 spans 12 residues. Trimming removed 3 bases at V and 4 bases at J, with 9 bases between. The full variable domain, rest sourced from reference TRBV29-1 and TRBJ2-5, is SAVISQKPSRDICQRGTSLTIQCQVDSQVTMMFWYRQQPGQSLTLIATANQGSEATYESGFVIDKFPISRPNLTFSTLTVSNMSPEDSSIYLCSVDLFGETQYFGPGTRLLVL.

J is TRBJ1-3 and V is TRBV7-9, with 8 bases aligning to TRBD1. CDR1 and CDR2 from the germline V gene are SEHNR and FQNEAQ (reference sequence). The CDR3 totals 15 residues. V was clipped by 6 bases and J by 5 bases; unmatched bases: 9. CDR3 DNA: TGTGCCAGCAGGGGCGTGACAGGGGCCCGAAACACCATATATTTT. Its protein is CASRGVTGARNTIYF.

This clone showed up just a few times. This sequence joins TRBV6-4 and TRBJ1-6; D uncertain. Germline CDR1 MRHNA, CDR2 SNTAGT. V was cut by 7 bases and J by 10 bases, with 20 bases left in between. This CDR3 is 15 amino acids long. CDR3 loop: CASKSSAAWESPLHF. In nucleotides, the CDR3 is TGTGCCAGCAAGTCCTCAGCTGCCTGGGAGTCACCCCTCCACTTT.

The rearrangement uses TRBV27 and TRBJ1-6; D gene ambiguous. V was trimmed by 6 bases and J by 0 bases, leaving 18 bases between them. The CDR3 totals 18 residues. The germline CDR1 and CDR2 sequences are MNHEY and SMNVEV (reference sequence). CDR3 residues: CASSPLSRPSSYNSPLHF. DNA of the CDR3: TGTGCCAGCAGCCCCCTTTCCAGGCCGAGCTCCTATAATTCACCCCTCCACTTT.

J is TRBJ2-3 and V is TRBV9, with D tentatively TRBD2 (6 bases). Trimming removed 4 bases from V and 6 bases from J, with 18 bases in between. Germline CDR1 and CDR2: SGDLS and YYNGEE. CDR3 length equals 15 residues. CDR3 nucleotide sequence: TGTGCCAGCAGCCTTCTCCCGGGGGTCGGGGATACGCAGTATTTT. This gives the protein CASSLLPGVGDTQYF.

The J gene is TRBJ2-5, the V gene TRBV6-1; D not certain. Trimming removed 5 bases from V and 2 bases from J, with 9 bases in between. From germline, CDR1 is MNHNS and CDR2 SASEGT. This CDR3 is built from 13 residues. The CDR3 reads CASSLGQQETQYF. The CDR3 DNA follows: TGTGCCAGCAGTTTAGGCCAGCAAGAGACCCAGTACTTC.

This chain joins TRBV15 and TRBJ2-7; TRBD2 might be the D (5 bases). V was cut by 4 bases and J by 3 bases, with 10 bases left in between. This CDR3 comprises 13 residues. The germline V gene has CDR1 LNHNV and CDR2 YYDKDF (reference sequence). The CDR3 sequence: CATSNSAVYEQYF. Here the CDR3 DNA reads TGTGCCACCAGCAATAGCGCTGTCTACGAGCAGTACTTC.

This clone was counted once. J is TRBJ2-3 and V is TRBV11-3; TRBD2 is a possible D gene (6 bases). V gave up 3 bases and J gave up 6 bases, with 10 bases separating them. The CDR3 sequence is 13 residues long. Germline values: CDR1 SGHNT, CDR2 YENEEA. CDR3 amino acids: CASSFAGSDTQYF. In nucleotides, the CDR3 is TGTGCCAGCAGCTTTGCGGGATCGGATACGCAGTATTTT. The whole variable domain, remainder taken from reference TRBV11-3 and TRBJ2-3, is EAGVVQSPRYKIIEKKQPVAFWCNPISGHNTLYWYLQNLGQGPELLIRYENEEAVDDSQLPKDRFSAERLKGVDSTLKIQPAELGDSAVYLCASSFAGSDTQYFGPGTRLTVL.